A selection of T cell receptor beta chains follows, all from one sample in a study of monozygotic twins with inflammatory bowel disease. TCRdb re-analyzed the 5' RACE reads; it lists each CDR3 protein once, without DNA. The sample holds some 190,000 distinct CDR3 sequences. Sequencing was done on a sample of blood. The source is a human donor with ulcerative colitis or Crohn's disease, or a healthy co-twin of an affected twin (not recorded which). CDR3s include the opening cysteine and the closing phenylalanine or tryptophan. Fields, in order: CDR3 length, J gene, V gene, CDR3 protein.

14	TRBJ1-5	TRBV6-1	CASSSGQGLEPQHF
17	TRBJ1-1	TRBV11-2	CASSTHPNRGRISEAFF
15	TRBJ2-2	TRBV24-1	CATSVGGVSTGELFF
11	TRBJ2-7	TRBV20-1	CSVGQGCEQYF
15	TRBJ2-7	TRBV5-1	CASTLPSGTNYEQYF
12	TRBJ1-1	TRBV29-1	CSVGLSGPEAFF
16	TRBJ1-4	TRBV24-1	CATMFITGQGVEKLFF
13	TRBJ2-1	TRBV30	CAFRGGSGGEQFF
16	TRBJ2-7	TRBV20-1	CSARDLGQGIPYEQYF
22	TRBJ2-2	TRBV19	CASKAIPGASGDISANTGELFF
15	TRBJ2-7	TRBV4-1	CASSQDQQARYEQYF
15	TRBJ2-3	TRBV20-1	CSALSPRASTDTQYF
16	TRBJ2-7	TRBV5-6	CASSDRPGTGGHEQYF
15	TRBJ2-5	TRBV15	CATSRDGLIQETQYF
13	TRBJ1-4	TRBV20-1	CSARQGSAEKLFF
14	TRBJ2-3	TRBV7-7	CASSLTGGTDTQYF
16	TRBJ2-7	TRBV28	CASSNQGLPIPYEQYF
18	TRBJ1-1	TRBV5-6	CASTELGGISAMNTEAFF
14	TRBJ1-5	TRBV19	CASSIKGGNQPQHF
15	TRBJ2-7	TRBV10-3	CAISIGTEFPYEQYF
16	TRBJ1-1	TRBV7-8	CASSLAGTPVSTEAFF
16	TRBJ2-6	TRBV5-1	CASSSGPSSGANVLTF
13	TRBJ1-1	TRBV30	CAWMGEVNTEAFF